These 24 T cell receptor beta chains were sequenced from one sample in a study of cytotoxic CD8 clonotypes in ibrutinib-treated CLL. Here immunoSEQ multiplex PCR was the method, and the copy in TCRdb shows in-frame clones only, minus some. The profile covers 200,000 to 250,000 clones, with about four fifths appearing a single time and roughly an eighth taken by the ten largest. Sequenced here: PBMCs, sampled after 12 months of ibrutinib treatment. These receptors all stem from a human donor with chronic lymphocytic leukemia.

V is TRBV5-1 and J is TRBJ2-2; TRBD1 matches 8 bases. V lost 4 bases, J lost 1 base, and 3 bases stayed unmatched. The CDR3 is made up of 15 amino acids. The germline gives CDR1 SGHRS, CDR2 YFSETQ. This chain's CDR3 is CASSPDRVNTGELFF. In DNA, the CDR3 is TGCGCCAGCAGCCCGGACAGGGTGAACACCGGGGAGCTGTTTTTT. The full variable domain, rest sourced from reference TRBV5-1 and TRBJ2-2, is KAGVTQTPRYLIKTRGQQVTLSCSPISGHRSVSWYQQTPGQGLQFLFEYFSETQRNKGNFPGRFSGRQFSNSRSEMNVSTLELGDSALYLCASSPDRVNTGELFFGEGSRLTVL.

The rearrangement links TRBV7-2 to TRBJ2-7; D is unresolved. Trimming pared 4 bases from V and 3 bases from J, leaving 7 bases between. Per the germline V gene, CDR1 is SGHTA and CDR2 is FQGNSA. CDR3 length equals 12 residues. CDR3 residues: CASSSSGYEQYF. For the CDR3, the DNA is TGTGCCAGCAGCTCGTCCGGCTACGAGCAGTACTTC.

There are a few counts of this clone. For the CDR3, the DNA is TGCGCCAGCAGCGCCTACGGGGTGAATCAGCCCCAGCATTTT. Amino acid sequence: CASSAYGVNQPQHF. This chain joins TRBV4-1 and TRBJ1-5; D not certain. This CDR3 comprises 14 residues. V lost 5 bases and J 4 bases, leaving 12 bases between the germline ends. CDR1 is MGHRA and CDR2 is YSYEKL in the germline V gene.

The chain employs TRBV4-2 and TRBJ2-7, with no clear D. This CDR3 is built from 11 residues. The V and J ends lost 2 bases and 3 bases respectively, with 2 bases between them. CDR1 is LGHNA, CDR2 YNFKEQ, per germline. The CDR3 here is CASSQNYEQYF. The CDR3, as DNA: TGTGCCAGCAGCCAAAACTACGAGCAGTACTTC.

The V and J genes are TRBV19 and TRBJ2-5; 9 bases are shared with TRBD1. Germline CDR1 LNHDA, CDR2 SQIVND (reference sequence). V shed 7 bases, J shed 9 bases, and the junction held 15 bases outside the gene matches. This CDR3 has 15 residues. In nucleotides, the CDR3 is TGTGCCAGTACCCCGGGACAGGGCATGTGGGTGGCCCAGTACTTC. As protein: CASTPGQGMWVAQYF.

The CDR3 loop is CSVVGQINRYGYTF. In DNA form, the CDR3 reads TGCAGCGTTGTCGGACAGATAAATCGCTATGGCTACACCTTC. The chain employs TRBV29-1 and TRBJ1-2; perhaps TRBD1 as D (6 bases). Deletions cut 4 bases from V and 4 bases from J, with 16 bases between. The CDR3 totals 14 residues. CDR1 SQVTM and CDR2 ANQGSEA come from the germline V gene. The whole variable domain, filled in from reference TRBV29-1 and TRBJ1-2, reads SAVISQKPSRDICQRGTSLTIQCQVDSQVTMMFWYRQQPGQSLTLIATANQGSEATYESGFVIDKFPISRPNLTFSTLTVSNMSPEDSSIYLCSVVGQINRYGYTFGSGTRLTVV.

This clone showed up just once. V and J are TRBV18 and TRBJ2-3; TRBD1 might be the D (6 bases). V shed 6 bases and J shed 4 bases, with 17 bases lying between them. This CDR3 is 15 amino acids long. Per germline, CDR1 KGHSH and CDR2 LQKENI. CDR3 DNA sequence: TGTGCCAGCTCGATACTACAGGGCTTTGCAGATACGCAGTATTTT. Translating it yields CASSILQGFADTQYF.

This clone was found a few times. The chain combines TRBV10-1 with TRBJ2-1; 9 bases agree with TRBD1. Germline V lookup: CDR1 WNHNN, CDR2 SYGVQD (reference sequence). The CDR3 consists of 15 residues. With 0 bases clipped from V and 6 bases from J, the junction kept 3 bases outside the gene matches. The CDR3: CASSESRDRANEQFF. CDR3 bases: TGCGCCAGCAGTGAGTCCCGGGACAGGGCCAATGAGCAGTTCTTC.

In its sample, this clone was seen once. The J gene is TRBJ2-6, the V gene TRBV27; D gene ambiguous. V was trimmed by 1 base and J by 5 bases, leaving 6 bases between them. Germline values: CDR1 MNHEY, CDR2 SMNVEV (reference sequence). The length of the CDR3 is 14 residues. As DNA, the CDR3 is TGTGCCAGCAGTTTATACGACAGGGCCAACGTCCTGACTTTC. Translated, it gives CASSLYDRANVLTF.

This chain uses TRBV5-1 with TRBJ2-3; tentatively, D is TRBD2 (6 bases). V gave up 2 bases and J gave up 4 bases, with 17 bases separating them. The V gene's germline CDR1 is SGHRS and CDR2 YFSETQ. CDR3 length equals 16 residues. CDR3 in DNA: TGCGCCAGCAGCTTAGGCGGCGGGGTTTGGGCAGATACGCAGTATTTT. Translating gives CASSLGGGVWADTQYF.

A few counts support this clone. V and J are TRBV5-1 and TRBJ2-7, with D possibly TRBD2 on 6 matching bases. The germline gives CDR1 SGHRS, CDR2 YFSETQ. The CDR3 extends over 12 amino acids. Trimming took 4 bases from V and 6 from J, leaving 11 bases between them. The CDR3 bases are TGCGCCAGCAGCCTCGGAGGGTCCGAGCAGTACTTC. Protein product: CASSLGGSEQYF.

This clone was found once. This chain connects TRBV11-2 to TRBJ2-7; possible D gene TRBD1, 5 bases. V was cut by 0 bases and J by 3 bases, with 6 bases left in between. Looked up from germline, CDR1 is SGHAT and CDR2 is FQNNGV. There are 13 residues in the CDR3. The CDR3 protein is CASSLETVYEQYF. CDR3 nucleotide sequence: TGTGCCAGCAGCTTAGAGACAGTCTACGAGCAGTACTTC.

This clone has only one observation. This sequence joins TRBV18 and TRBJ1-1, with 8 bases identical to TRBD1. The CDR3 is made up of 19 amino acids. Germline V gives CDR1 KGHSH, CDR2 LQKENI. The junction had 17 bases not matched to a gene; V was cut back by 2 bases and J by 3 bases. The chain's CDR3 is CASSPIFRGQDFYDTEAFF. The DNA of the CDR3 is TGTGCCAGCTCACCAATCTTTCGGGGACAGGATTTTTATGACACTGAAGCTTTCTTT.

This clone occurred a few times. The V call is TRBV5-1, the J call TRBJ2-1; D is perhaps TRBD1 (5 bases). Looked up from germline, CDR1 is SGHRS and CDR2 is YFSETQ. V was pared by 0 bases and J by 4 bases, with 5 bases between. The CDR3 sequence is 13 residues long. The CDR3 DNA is TGCGCCAGCAGCTTGGGACAGTACAATGAGCAGTTCTTC. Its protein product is CASSLGQYNEQFF.

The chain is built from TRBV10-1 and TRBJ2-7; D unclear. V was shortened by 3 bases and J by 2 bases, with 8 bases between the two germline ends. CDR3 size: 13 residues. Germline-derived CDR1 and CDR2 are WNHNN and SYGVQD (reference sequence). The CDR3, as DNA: TGCGCCAGCAGTGAAGGGTCAGCCTACGAGCAGTACTTC. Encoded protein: CASSEGSAYEQYF.

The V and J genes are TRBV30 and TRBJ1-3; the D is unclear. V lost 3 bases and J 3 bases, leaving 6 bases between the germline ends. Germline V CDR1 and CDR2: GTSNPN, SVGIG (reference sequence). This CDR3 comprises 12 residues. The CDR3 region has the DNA TGTGCCTGGAGGTCTCTTGGAAACACCATATATTTT. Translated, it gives CAWRSLGNTIYF.

CDR3 nucleotides: TGTGCCAGCAGCTTGTACGGCCCTTTTGAGCAGTACTTC. It encodes CASSLYGPFEQYF. The V and J genes are TRBV5-4 and TRBJ2-7; no reliable D call. CDR3 length: 13 residues. Trimming shortened V by 1 base and J by 7 bases, and 12 bases separated the two germline ends. Per germline, CDR1 SGHNT and CDR2 YYREEE (reference sequence).

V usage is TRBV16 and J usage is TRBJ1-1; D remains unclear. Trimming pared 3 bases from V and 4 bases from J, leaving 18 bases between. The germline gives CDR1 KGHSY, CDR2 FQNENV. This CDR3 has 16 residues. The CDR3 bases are TGTGCCAGCAGCCATCGACCCTTACCGGGAACCACTGAAGCTTTCTTT. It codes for CASSHRPLPGTTEAFF.

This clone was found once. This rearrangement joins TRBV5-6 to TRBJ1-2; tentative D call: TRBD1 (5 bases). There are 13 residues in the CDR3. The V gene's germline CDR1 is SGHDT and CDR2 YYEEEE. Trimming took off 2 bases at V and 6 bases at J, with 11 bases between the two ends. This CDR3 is CASSFGGSDGYTF. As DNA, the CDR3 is TGTGCCAGCAGCTTCGGGGGTTCGGATGGCTACACCTTC.

The CDR3 sequence is CASSFGTGYGYTF. As DNA, the CDR3 is TGTGCCAGCAGCTTCGGTACAGGGTATGGCTACACCTTC. V usage is TRBV5-6 and J usage is TRBJ1-2; possible D gene TRBD1, 6 bases. Between the trimmed V and J ends, which lost 2 bases and 5 bases, there was a span of 10 bases. This CDR3 region has 13 residues. Per the germline V gene, CDR1 is SGHDT and CDR2 is YYEEEE.

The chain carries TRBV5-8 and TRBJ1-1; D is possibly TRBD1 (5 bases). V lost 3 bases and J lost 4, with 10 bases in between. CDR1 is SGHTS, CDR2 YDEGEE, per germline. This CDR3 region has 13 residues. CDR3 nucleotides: TGTGCCAGCAGCTCGTGGGGGAGCACTGAAGCTTTCTTT. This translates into CASSSWGSTEAFF.

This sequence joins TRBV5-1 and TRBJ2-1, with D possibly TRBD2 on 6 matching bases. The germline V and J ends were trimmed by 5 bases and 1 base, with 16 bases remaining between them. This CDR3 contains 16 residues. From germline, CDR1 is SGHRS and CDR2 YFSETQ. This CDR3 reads CASSEGWDSSYNEQFF. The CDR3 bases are TGCGCCAGCAGTGAAGGCTGGGACTCATCCTACAATGAGCAGTTCTTC.

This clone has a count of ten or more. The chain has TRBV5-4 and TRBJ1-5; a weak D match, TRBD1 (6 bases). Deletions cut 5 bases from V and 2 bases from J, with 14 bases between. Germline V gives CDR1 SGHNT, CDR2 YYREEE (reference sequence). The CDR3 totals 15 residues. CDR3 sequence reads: CASSVQGMGNQPQHF. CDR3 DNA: TGTGCCAGCAGTGTCCAGGGGATGGGCAATCAGCCCCAGCATTTT.

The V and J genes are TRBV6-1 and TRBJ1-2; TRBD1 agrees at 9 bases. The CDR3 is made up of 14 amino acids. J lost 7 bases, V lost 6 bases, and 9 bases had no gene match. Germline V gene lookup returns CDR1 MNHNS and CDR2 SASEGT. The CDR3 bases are TGTGCCAGCAGGAAACAACAGGGGGCGGGTGGCTACACCTTC. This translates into CASRKQQGAGGYTF.